This T cell receptor beta chain was found in a study of blood T cells in healthy people across ages. Study results and caveats: A greater number of naive CD4+ cells and higher diversity distinguished long-lived donors from aged donors. Estimates of diversity drawn from one million T cells were considered underestimates.

Together with a sample-barcoded 5' primer, a J-beta primer mix was included in a second PCR lasting about 6 to 11 cycles. TCRdb redid the calling of the 5' RACE reads with MiXCR, one entry per CDR3 protein. The sample carries a few hundred thousand distinct CDR3 sequences, approximately 51% recorded once. The CDR3 extends over 15 amino acids. The germline V gene has CDR1 SNHLY and CDR2 FYNNEI. The V gene end was trimmed by 9 bases and the J gene end by 3 bases; junction bases not matched to a gene: 6. Every donor gave 7.5 to 10 milliliters of peripheral blood. Researchers isolated at least 7 million PBMCs per sample. Concerning this clonotype itself: The antigen remains unidentified.

This TCR was sampled from a man in his 60s in good health. The rearrangement links TRBV2 to TRBJ2-6, with TRBD1 identical over 9 bases. The sample taken for sequencing was blood. CDR3 sequence reads: CASSRDRVGANVLTF. The CDR3 nucleotides read TGTGCCAGTAGTCGGGACAGGGTTGGGGCCAACGTCCTGACTTTC.